A selection of T cell receptor beta chains follows, all from one sample in a study of T cells and Merkel cell carcinoma outcomes. Assay: immunoSEQ multiplex PCR; the TCRdb copy retains only in-frame clones and omits some. The sample carries just over 15,000 clones, about 89% recorded once. Sequences were obtained from tumor tissue from Merkel cell carcinoma. Source of these receptors: a human donor with Merkel cell carcinoma. Both conserved end residues are part of each CDR3. Each record gives: D gene, V gene, clone size, J gene, CDR3 DNA, CDR3 protein. A D gene is named only where the DNA matches it firmly. A row's size may be missing; if present it is once, few, many or a size class.

-	TRBV5-6	-	TRBJ1-1	TGTGCCAGCAGCCGTCGAACAGGGAACACTGAAGCTTTCTTT	CASSRRTGNTEAFF
TRBD1	TRBV29-1	-	TRBJ1-2	TGCAGCGCAAGACAGGGGGCGCAAGGCTACACCTTC	CSARQGAQGYTF
TRBD1	TRBV25-1	-	TRBJ2-7	TGTGCCAGCAGTGATGGGAACAGGGGGGTTTACGAGCAGTACTTC	CASSDGNRGVYEQYF
-	TRBV6-7	-	TRBJ1-3	TGTGCCAGCAGTTTTAATCCTGGACGAGCGGAGACTGGAAACACCATATATTTT	CASSFNPGRAETGNTIYF
TRBD2	TRBV7-9	-	TRBJ2-5	TGTGCCAGCAGCCTAGCGGGAGGGCGTGAGACCCAGTACTTC	CASSLAGGRETQYF
-	TRBV30	-	TRBJ2-3	TGTGCCTGGAGTGGGACTACATACACAGATACGCAGTATTTT	CAWSGTTYTDTQYF
TRBD2	TRBV4-2	-	TRBJ2-1	TGTGCCAGCAGCTCACTAGCGGATAATGAGCAGTTCTTC	CASSSLADNEQFF
-	TRBV5-1	-	TRBJ2-1	TGCGCCAGCAGCCTTACAGGGTTAACTAACAATGAGCAGTTCTTC	CASSLTGLTNNEQFF
-	TRBV6-1	-	TRBJ1-4	TGTGCCAGCAGTGATTTTGGCGTGGGGGGACGGGGTGGTGAAAAACTGTTTTTT	CASSDFGVGGRGGEKLFF
-	TRBV19	-	TRBJ1-5	TGTGCCAGTAATTCCACCATGGGGGCCCAGCCCCAGCATTTT	CASNSTMGAQPQHF
-	TRBV7-6	-	TRBJ1-2	TGTGCCAGCAGCCCTGACAGGCTTCTGTTGGGCTACACCTTC	CASSPDRLLLGYTF
TRBD2	TRBV25-1	once	TRBJ2-7	TGTGCCAGCAGTGTCCCTAGCGGGGGAGCCTACGAGCAGTACTTC	CASSVPSGGAYEQYF
TRBD1	TRBV5-1	-	TRBJ1-1	TGCGCCATCAGCTCGACAGGGATGAACACTGAAGCTTTCTTT	CAISSTGMNTEAFF
TRBD1	TRBV10-3	-	TRBJ2-1	TGTGCCATCATCCAGGGACAGGGGGCAGGTGAGCAGTTCTTC	CAIIQGQGAGEQFF
-	TRBV6-1	-	TRBJ1-4	TGTGCCAGCAGACCCAGTTATGTAATGAATGAAAAACTGTTTTTT	CASRPSYVMNEKLFF
-	TRBV10-1	few	TRBJ2-2	TGCGCCAGTCGGGGGGCGGCCGGGGAGCTGTTTTTT	CASRGAAGELFF
-	TRBV5-6	once	TRBJ2-1	TGTGCCAGCAGCTTGATTAGCAGGAGCGGTAATGAGCAGTTCTTC	CASSLISRSGNEQFF
TRBD1	TRBV5-1	-	TRBJ2-7	TGCGCCAGCAGCTTGGGATTAGGACAGGGGCTATACGAGCAGTACTTC	CASSLGLGQGLYEQYF
-	TRBV11-1	-	TRBJ1-1	TGTGCCAGCAGCGTCGTGGGGACTGAAGCTTTCTTT	CASSVVGTEAFF
TRBD2	TRBV7-2	-	TRBJ2-1	TGTGCCAGCAGCTTCCAAGCGGGAGGGCGGCGGAATGAGCAGTTCTTC	CASSFQAGGRRNEQFF
TRBD1	TRBV19	-	TRBJ2-5	TGTGCCAGTAGTGCCCCGGGACAGGGCATAGAGACCCAGTACTTC	CASSAPGQGIETQYF
TRBD1	TRBV29-1	-	TRBJ2-7	TGCAGCGCCTTGGGACAGAGCTACGAGCAGTACTTC	CSALGQSYEQYF
-	TRBV9	-	TRBJ2-3	TGTGCCAGCAGCGTCTCGACAGGGAGGACAGATACGCAGTATTTT	CASSVSTGRTDTQYF
TRBD1	TRBV19	-	TRBJ1-1	TGTGCCAGCCAGGACAGGGGGTTTACTGAAGCTTTCTTT	CASQDRGFTEAFF
TRBD1	TRBV5-5	-	TRBJ1-2	TGTGCCAGCAGCTTGGGGGCGGGACAGTCGAACTATGGCTACACCTTC	CASSLGAGQSNYGYTF
TRBD2	TRBV7-2	-	TRBJ2-3	TGTGCCAGCAGCCCCCCCCTAGCGGGAGTCACAGATACGCAGTATTTT	CASSPPLAGVTDTQYF
TRBD2	TRBV10-3	-	TRBJ2-1	TGTGCCATCAGTAAAAGCGGGGGGGTCCTCAATGAGCAGTTCTTC	CAISKSGGVLNEQFF
-	TRBV5-1	-	TRBJ2-1	TGCGCCAGCAGCCCTGGGACGGTGAATGAGCAGTTCTTC	CASSPGTVNEQFF
TRBD1	TRBV6-5	-	TRBJ2-7	TGTGCCAGCAGTTACGACAGGGAAAGGCACTACGAGCAGTACTTC	CASSYDRERHYEQYF
-	TRBV11-2	-	TRBJ1-1	TGTGCCAGCAGCTTAAGTAGGGCTAACACTGAAGCTTTCTTT	CASSLSRANTEAFF
-	TRBV10-3	-	TRBJ2-3	TGTGCCATCAGTGAGTCAGGCTCAGGGGCAGATACGCAGTATTTT	CAISESGSGADTQYF
-	TRBV28	-	TRBJ2-2	TGTGCCAGCACCATCGGTCCCGGGACGATCGGGGAGCTGTTTTTT	CASTIGPGTIGELFF
-	TRBV2	-	TRBJ1-2	TGTGCCAGCAGGGAAGGACGGAATGCCAACTATGGCTACACCTTC	CASREGRNANYGYTF
TRBD1	TRBV5-5	-	TRBJ1-1	TGTGCCAGCAGTTCGACGACAGGGGGGAACACTGAAGCTTTCTTT	CASSSTTGGNTEAFF
-	TRBV5-6	-	TRBJ1-1	TGTGCCAGCAGCGTGGGAAGGGGGGGAACTGAAGCTTTCTTT	CASSVGRGGTEAFF
-	TRBV9	-	TRBJ1-1	TGTGCCAGCAGCCCCAATTCCGGGACTGAAGCTTTCTTT	CASSPNSGTEAFF
TRBD1	TRBV11-2	-	TRBJ1-3	TGTGCCAGCAGCATAAGACAGGGAGGTGGAAACACCATATATTTT	CASSIRQGGGNTIYF
-	TRBV29-1	-	TRBJ2-3	TGCAGCGTTGATTACAGGAACACAGATACGCAGTATTTT	CSVDYRNTDTQYF
-	TRBV7-2	-	TRBJ2-6	TGTGCCAGCAGCTTAGGGGGGGAGGCTGGGGCCAACGTCCTGACTTTC	CASSLGGEAGANVLTF
-	TRBV7-9	-	TRBJ2-3	TGTGCCAGCAGCTTCCAGCCGTCGGATACGCAGTATTTT	CASSFQPSDTQYF
TRBD1	TRBV27	-	TRBJ1-2	TGTGCCAGCTCGCCCGACAGGGTCAACTATGGCTACACCTTC	CASSPDRVNYGYTF
-	TRBV5-1	-	TRBJ1-4	TGCGCCAGCAGCCTTGTACCGGGTGCAACTAATGAAAAACTGTTTTTT	CASSLVPGATNEKLFF
-	TRBV6-5	-	TRBJ1-5	TGTGCCAGCACCGAAGAGGGACAGCCCCAGCATTTT	CASTEEGQPQHF
-	TRBV15	once	TRBJ1-2	TGTGCCACCAGCAGAGATGAGTGGGGCGGGAACTATGGCTACACCTTC	CATSRDEWGGNYGYTF
-	TRBV5-1	once	TRBJ2-7	TGCGCCAGCAGCTCGGGCGGGTCCTACGAGCAGTACTTC	CASSSGGSYEQYF
-	TRBV7-9	-	TRBJ2-1	TGTGCCAGCAGCTTTGACGATTCGAGCTCCTACAATGAGCAGTTCTTC	CASSFDDSSSYNEQFF
TRBD1	TRBV5-1	-	TRBJ2-7	TGCGCCAGCAGCTCCCGACAGGGGACCCTCTACGAGCAGTACTTC	CASSSRQGTLYEQYF
-	TRBV18	-	TRBJ2-5	TGTGCCAGCTCATACGCGGAGACCCAGTACTTC	CASSYAETQYF
-	TRBV6-1	-	TRBJ2-7	TGTGCCAGCAGTGAACTTAACTACGAGCAGTACTTC	CASSELNYEQYF
TRBD2	TRBV5-1	-	TRBJ2-1	TGCGCCAGCAGCTCAAGCGGACTAGCGGGGGGCGTAAATGAGCAGTTCTTC	CASSSSGLAGGVNEQFF
-	TRBV4-1	-	TRBJ1-1	TGCGCCAGCAGCCCGGTCTTAGAGGGACTGAGAACTGAAGCTTTCTTT	CASSPVLEGLRTEAFF
-	TRBV7-3	-	TRBJ2-2	TGTGCCAGCAGCATAGGGGTTACCGGGGAGCTGTTTTTT	CASSIGVTGELFF
-	TRBV5-1	-	TRBJ2-6	TGCGCCAGCAGCTTGAATGCAGGCCTCTCTGGGGCCAACGTCCTGACTTTC	CASSLNAGLSGANVLTF
-	TRBV2	-	TRBJ1-1	TGTGCCAGCAGTGAAGCCAACCGGCTAAACACTGAAGCTTTCTTT	CASSEANRLNTEAFF
TRBD1	TRBV5-4	once	TRBJ1-2	TGTGCCAGCAGCCCCGGGACAGGGGTTCTAGCTAACTATGGCTACACCTTC	CASSPGTGVLANYGYTF
TRBD1	TRBV14	-	TRBJ2-3	TGTGCCAGCAGCCCGACAAGACAGGGGGCGCAGTATTTT	CASSPTRQGAQYF
TRBD1	TRBV7-2	-	TRBJ1-2	TGTGCCAGCAGCTTTAACAGGGGTGGCTACACCTTC	CASSFNRGGYTF